This TCR beta chain was identified during a study of T cells in Graves' hyperthyroidism and ophthalmopathy. TCR beta CDR3 regions were amplified from RNA transcripts. HTBI primers were employed in a first-round RT-PCR of the TCR CDR3. TCRdb called the multiplex PCR reads again in MiXCR, with one record for every CDR3 protein. The sample holds about 840,000 distinct CDR3 sequences, more than 30% seen once. Deletions cut 3 bases from V and 6 bases from J, with 15 bases between. Germline V lookup: CDR1 SGHRS, CDR2 YFSETQ. This CDR3 spans 14 amino acids. Many counts were recorded for this clonotype. The clonotype was recovered from a man aged 18 to 29 with Graves' hyperthyroidism. The V and J genes are TRBV5-1 and TRBJ1-2, with D perhaps TRBD1 (6 bases). The specimen sequenced was blood. The CDR3 protein is CASSYRVGEHGYTF. Here the CDR3 DNA reads TGCGCCAGCAGCTACAGGGTAGGGGAACATGGCTACACCTTC.